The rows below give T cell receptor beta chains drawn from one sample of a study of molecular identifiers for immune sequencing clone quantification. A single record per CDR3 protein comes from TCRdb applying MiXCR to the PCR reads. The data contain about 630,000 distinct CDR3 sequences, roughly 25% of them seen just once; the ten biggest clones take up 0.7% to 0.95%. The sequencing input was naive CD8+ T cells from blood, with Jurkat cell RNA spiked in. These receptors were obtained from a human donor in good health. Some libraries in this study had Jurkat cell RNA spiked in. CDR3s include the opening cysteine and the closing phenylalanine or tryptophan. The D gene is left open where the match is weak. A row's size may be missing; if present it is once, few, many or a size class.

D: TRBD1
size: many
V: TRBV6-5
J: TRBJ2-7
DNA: TGTGCCAGCAGTGACCCGGGACAGGGGGTAGGCTACGAGCAGTACTTC
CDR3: CASSDPGQGVGYEQYF

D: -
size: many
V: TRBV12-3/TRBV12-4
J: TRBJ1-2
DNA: TGTGCCAGCAGCGTCCTGACCGACTATGGCTACACCTTC
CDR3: CASSVLTDYGYTF

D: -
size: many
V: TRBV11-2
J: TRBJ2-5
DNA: TGTGCCAGCAGCTGGGACACCGACCAAGAGACCCAGTACTTC
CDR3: CASSWDTDQETQYF

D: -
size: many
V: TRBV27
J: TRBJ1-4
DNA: TGTGCCAGCAGTTTGGGGGTTGCAACTAATGAAAAACTGTTTTTT
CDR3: CASSLGVATNEKLFF

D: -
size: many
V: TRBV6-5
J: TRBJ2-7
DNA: TGTGCCAGCAGAGTGGGAGGATCCCTGGAGCAGTACTTC
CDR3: CASRVGGSLEQYF

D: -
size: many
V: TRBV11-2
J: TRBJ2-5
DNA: TGTGCCAGCAGCCCCAGGTGGGGCATTTCGGCCCAGTACTTC
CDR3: CASSPRWGISAQYF

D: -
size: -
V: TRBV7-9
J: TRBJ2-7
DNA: TGTGCCAGCAGCTTCGCTCCTTCGGCGGGGAACCCCTACGAGCAGTACTTC
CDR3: CASSFAPSAGNPYEQYF

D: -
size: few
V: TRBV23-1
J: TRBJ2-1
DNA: TGCGCCAGCAGTCATCCTTCTACTACCTTCTGTAGGGGTGAGCAGTTCTTC
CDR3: CASSHPSTTFCRGEQFF

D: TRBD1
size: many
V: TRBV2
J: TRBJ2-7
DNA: TGTGCCATTCTCCAGGGGGCGAGGTACGAGCAGTACTTC
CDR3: CAILQGARYEQYF

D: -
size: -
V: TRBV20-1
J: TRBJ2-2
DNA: TGCAGTGCTATCGGGACTCAAAACACCGGGGGGCTGTTTTTT
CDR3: CSAIGTQNTGGLFF

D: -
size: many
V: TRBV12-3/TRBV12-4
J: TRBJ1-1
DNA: TGTGCCAGCAGTCATCCGGGGTATGACACTGAAGCTTTCTTT
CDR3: CASSHPGYDTEAFF

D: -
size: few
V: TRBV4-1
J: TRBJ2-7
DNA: TGCGCCAGCAGCCAAACCGACGGTGCCTACGAGCAGTACTTC
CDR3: CASSQTDGAYEQYF